What follows describes a single T cell receptor (beta chain). Its antigen remains unidentified. This sample was taken from a study of cytomegalovirus exposure and HLA in healthy donors. About the research overall: HLA-typed donors contributed 65 million to 95 million unique TCRs, which were held in an early data release.

Both 60 Vbeta primers and 13 Jbeta primers went into the PCR. In the authors' methods: Per a later analysis, the number of unique TCR beta chains was roughly 87 million, of which around 10 million were shared. The method was immunoSEQ multiplex PCR; TCRdb's version includes in-frame clones alone and lacks a portion of them. The V and J calls and clone size come from that table; D and trimming were worked out from the DNA. The repertoire holds approximately 110,000 clones, with almost 70% as singletons. Findings of the study overall: A classifier reportedly called cytomegalovirus status with high sensitivity and specificity. A missense variant in DCLRE1C was later tied to TCR beta V- and J-gene trimming.

The clonotype originates from a man aged 25-45 years in good health and CMV-seropositive. The specimen was PBMCs.

The CDR3 DNA follows: TGTGCCAGTAGTATAGGAGGGGGGGGTAGCACAGATACGCAGTATTTT. Translating it yields CASSIGGGGSTDTQYF. J is TRBJ2-3 and V is TRBV19, with D tentatively TRBD2 (7 bases). This CDR3 has 16 amino acids. Trimming left V 1 base short and J 0 bases short, with 11 bases between. The germline V gene has CDR1 LNHDA and CDR2 SQIVND (reference sequence).